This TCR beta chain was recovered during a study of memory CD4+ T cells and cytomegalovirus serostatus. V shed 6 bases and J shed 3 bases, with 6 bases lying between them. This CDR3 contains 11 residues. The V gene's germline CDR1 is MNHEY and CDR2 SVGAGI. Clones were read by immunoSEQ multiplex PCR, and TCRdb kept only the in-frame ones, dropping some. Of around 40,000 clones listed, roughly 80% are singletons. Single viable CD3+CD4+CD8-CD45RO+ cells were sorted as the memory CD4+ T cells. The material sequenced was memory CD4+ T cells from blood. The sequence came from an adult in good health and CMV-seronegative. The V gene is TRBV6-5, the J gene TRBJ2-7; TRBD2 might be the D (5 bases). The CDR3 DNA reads TGTGCCAGCAGCGAGGGCTACGAGCAGTACTTC. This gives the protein CASSEGYEQYF.